Below are 17 T cell receptor beta chains sequenced from a single sample in a study of blood T cell repertoires in COVID-19 (dated by TCRdb to about 2020). The library was made by the immunoSEQ multiplex PCR assay. TCRdb's version of the immuneACCESS table is confined to in-frame rearrangements and falls short of the full clone set. An unresolved V gene accounts for under half of the shortfall where checked; the remainder is of unknown origin. This sample has around 130,000 clones in its table, and about four fifths of those were observed once. Roughly 17% of the sample rests with the top ten. Specimen: peripheral blood. The receptors here all came from an elderly woman with acute or convalescent COVID-19.

This chain links TRBV3-1 (or the pseudogene TRBV3-2) with TRBJ1-6, with D possibly TRBD1 on 6 matching bases. Germline CDR1 is LGHDT and CDR2 is YNNKEL (reference sequence). Trimming removed 4 bases from V and 4 bases from J, with 14 bases in between. This CDR3 has 16 amino acids. CDR3 sequence reads: CASSLTPDSYNSPLHF. CDR3 in DNA: TGTGCCAGCAGCCTGACACCGGACAGTTATAATTCACCCCTCCACTTT.

The J gene is TRBJ1-1, the V gene TRBV5-6; 8 nucleotides align to TRBD1. The CDR3 covers 15 residues. Germline loops: CDR1 SGHDT, CDR2 YYEEEE. V lost 4 bases, J lost 1 base, and 6 bases stayed unmatched. CDR3 amino acids: CASSPLGTGNTEAFF. DNA of the CDR3: TGTGCCAGCAGCCCTCTTGGGACAGGGAACACTGAAGCTTTCTTT.

The V gene is TRBV7-2, the J gene TRBJ2-4, with D tentatively TRBD1 (6 bases). The germline V gene has CDR1 SGHTA and CDR2 FQGNSA. The CDR3 covers 19 residues. V lost 0 bases and J lost 0, with 18 bases in between. The CDR3 sequence is CASSLAPGAAPRAKNIQYF. The CDR3 nucleotides read TGTGCCAGCAGCTTAGCCCCAGGGGCCGCCCCTCGAGCCAAAAACATTCAGTACTTC.

The J gene is TRBJ1-6, the V gene TRBV19; 7 bases align to TRBD1. Germline V CDR1 and CDR2: LNHDA, SQIVND (reference sequence). The V gene end was trimmed by 5 bases and the J gene end by 10 bases; junction bases not matched to a gene: 5. This CDR3 has 13 amino acids. In DNA, the CDR3 is TGTGCCAGTAGTGACCGAGGGGGCTCACCCCTCCACTTT. It encodes CASSDRGGSPLHF.

The V call is TRBV19, the J call TRBJ2-7; TRBD2 aligns across 9 bases. Germline CDR1 is LNHDA and CDR2 is SQIVND (reference sequence). This CDR3 is built from 15 residues. Losses at the gene ends were 5 bases for V and 4 bases for J; bases not matched to a gene: 9. The CDR3 loop reads CASSPIAGDAYEQYF. The CDR3 DNA follows: TGTGCCAGTAGTCCGATAGCGGGAGATGCTTACGAGCAGTACTTC.

V and J are TRBV7-9 and TRBJ2-2; D unclear. The CDR3 contains 16 residues. Trimming stripped 0 bases from V and 4 bases from J, with 12 bases between. Germline assignment: CDR1 SEHNR and CDR2 FQNEAQ (reference sequence). Here the CDR3 DNA reads TGTGCCAGCAGCTTAGCTCGGCGGAGTCTCACCGGGGAGCTGTTTTTT. This codes for CASSLARRSLTGELFF.

The chain uses TRBV7-2 and TRBJ1-2; D remains unclear. The CDR3 length is 14 residues. CDR1 and CDR2 from the germline V gene are SGHTA and FQGNSA. V lost 0 bases, J lost 7 bases, and 12 bases lay in between. Here the CDR3 DNA reads TGTGCCAGCAGCTTAGCGTCCCAGAATGGTGGCTACACCTTC. Translated, it gives CASSLASQNGGYTF.

The CDR3 sequence: CASSPRSGGSVGYGYTF. The CDR3 DNA is TGTGCCAGCAGCCCGAGATCGGGGGGATCAGTGGGCTATGGCTACACCTTC. J is TRBJ1-2 and V is TRBV7-2; TRBD1 is a possible D gene (5 bases). V lost 5 bases, J lost 4 bases, and 23 bases lay in between. The CDR3 is 17 residues long. Germline V gene sequence: CDR1 SGHTA, CDR2 FQGNSA.

This chain joins TRBV6-1 and TRBJ1-4; 8 nucleotides line up with TRBD1. Germline V gene sequence: CDR1 MNHNS, CDR2 SASEGT. The CDR3 sequence is 17 residues long. After removal of 4 bases from V and 7 bases from J, the junction contained 14 bases not matched to a gene. CDR3 protein: CASSAFLAGQAFEKLFF. The CDR3 DNA is TGTGCCAGCAGTGCGTTCCTGGCGGGACAGGCCTTTGAAAAACTGTTTTTT.

The chain carries TRBV5-1 and TRBJ2-2; 11 bases align to TRBD2. The V gene end was trimmed by 2 bases and the J gene end by 4 bases; junction bases not matched to a gene: 10. This CDR3 region has 18 residues. Per the germline V gene, CDR1 is SGHRS and CDR2 is YFSETQ. DNA of the CDR3: TGCGCCAGCAGCTTCGGGCTAGCGGGGGGCCGGGGCACCGGGGAGCTGTTTTTT. This gives the protein CASSFGLAGGRGTGELFF.

The rearrangement joins TRBV3-1 (or the pseudogene TRBV3-2) to TRBJ2-3; tentatively, D is TRBD2 (7 bases). V was pared by 3 bases and J by 5 bases, with 15 bases between. The CDR3 extends over 15 amino acids. The V gene's germline CDR1 is LGHDT and CDR2 YNNKEL (reference sequence). CDR3 nucleotides: TGTGCCAGCAGCCACGGGGGCGGGAGTGGAGATACGCAGTATTTT. Encoded protein: CASSHGGGSGDTQYF.

The chain employs TRBV18 and TRBJ1-6; TRBD1 matches 10 bases. CDR3 length: 16 residues. The germline gives CDR1 KGHSH, CDR2 LQKENI. With 5 bases clipped from V and 7 bases from J, the junction kept 8 bases outside the gene matches. The CDR3 DNA reads TGTGCCAGCTCAACGACAGGGGGCCTGGACAATTCACCCCTCCACTTT. Translated, it gives CASSTTGGLDNSPLHF. Together with reference TRBV18 and TRBJ1-6, the CDR3 gives the full variable domain: NAGVMQNPRHLVRRRGQEARLRCSPMKGHSHVYWYRQLPEEGLKFMVYLQKENIIDESGMPKERFSAEFPKEGPSILRIQQVVRGDSAAYFCASSTTGGLDNSPLHFGNGTRLTVT.

This clone was counted a few times. J is TRBJ2-2 and V is TRBV19; D possibly corresponds to TRBD1 (5 bases). Trimming took off 1 base at V and 2 bases at J, with 11 bases between the two ends. The CDR3 contains 16 residues. Germline CDR1 is LNHDA and CDR2 is SQIVND (reference sequence). The CDR3 sequence: CASSIVVQANTGELFF. The CDR3 nucleotides read TGTGCCAGTAGTATAGTGGTACAGGCAAACACCGGGGAGCTGTTTTTT. Full variable domain (missing parts from reference TRBV19 and TRBJ2-2): DGGITQSPKYLFRKEGQNVTLSCEQNLNHDAMYWYRQDPGQGLRLIYYSQIVNDFQKGDIAEGYSVSREKKESFPLTVTSAQKNPTAFYLCASSIVVQANTGELFFGEGSRLTVL.

The chain recombines TRBV6-5 with TRBJ2-7; D gene uncertain. The CDR3 is 14 residues long. Germline V lookup: CDR1 MNHEY, CDR2 SVGAGI. The V end lost 2 bases, the J end lost 2 bases, and 10 bases lay between the germline ends. DNA for the CDR3: TGTGCCAGCAGTTACGGGCACAATACCTACGAGCAGTACTTC. As protein: CASSYGHNTYEQYF.

The rearrangement uses TRBV7-2 and TRBJ1-1, with D tentatively TRBD1 (6 bases). CDR1 and CDR2 from the germline V gene are SGHTA and FQGNSA. Trimming removed 3 bases at V and 5 bases at J, with 13 bases between. CDR3 size: 14 residues. CDR3 loop: CASSLVGRGTEAFF. CDR3 sequence (DNA): TGTGCCAGCAGCTTGGTAGGGAGGGGGACTGAAGCTTTCTTT.

The genes are TRBV6-5 and TRBJ1-2; maybe TRBD1 (5 bases). Trimming left V 6 bases short and J 2 bases short, with 13 bases between. From germline, CDR1 is MNHEY and CDR2 SVGAGI. The CDR3 spans 14 residues. The CDR3 spells CASSPRVGNYGYTF. The CDR3, as DNA: TGTGCCAGCAGCCCCAGGGTAGGAAACTATGGCTACACCTTC.

This chain connects TRBV5-5 to TRBJ2-7; the D gene is possibly TRBD2 (6 bases). V gave up 4 bases and J gave up 4 bases, with 18 bases separating them. CDR1 and CDR2 (germline): SGHKS, YYEKEE (reference sequence). The CDR3 has 15 amino acids. CDR3 protein: CASSPASEGFYEQYF. Here the CDR3 DNA reads TGTGCCAGCAGCCCCGCTAGCGAGGGGTTTTACGAGCAGTACTTC.